This T cell receptor beta chain originates from a study of blood T cell repertoires in COVID-19. Study context: The origin of the acute and convalescent COVID-19 samples was the United States, Italy and Spain. T cells, B-cell-depleted T cells, or PBMCs provided the cDNA or gDNA that served as material.

As handled by the study authors: Estimation of nucleated cell counts relied on the amplification of reference gene primers. The data were produced by immunoSEQ multiplex PCR, yet TCRdb's version contains in-frame clones alone and is incomplete. The V and J calls and the clone size are those of that table, but D and trimming were determined from the DNA. The top ten hold 15% to 19% of the sample, which has some 41,000 clones, around 93% seen once. The TCR comes from a woman in her thirties in a cohort sampled during active COVID-19. Material: peripheral blood.

The CDR3, as DNA: TGTGCCAGCAGTGAGGGGGGGGGAGGTGCCCTTCCCCAGTACTTC. Encoded protein: CASSEGGGGALPQYF. The chain uses TRBV6-1 and TRBJ2-5; 7 bases fit TRBD2. J lost 9 bases, V lost 3 bases, and 13 bases had no gene match. CDR1 and CDR2 (germline): MNHNS, SASEGT. The CDR3 runs to 15 residues.